Each of the 9 T cell receptor beta chains below was sequenced from the same sample in a study of blood T cell repertoires in COVID-19. The method was immunoSEQ multiplex PCR; TCRdb's version includes in-frame clones alone and lacks a portion of them. Counted here are a few hundred thousand clones, roughly 87% occurring once; the ten biggest clones make up roughly 2%. The sequencing input was peripheral blood. Every receptor here comes from a woman aged 45-59 years who had recovered from COVID-19.

The rearrangement uses TRBV4-1 and TRBJ2-7, with 8 bases aligning to TRBD1. The CDR3 is 15 amino acids. The germline V gene has CDR1 MGHRA and CDR2 YSYEKL. The V gene end was trimmed by 0 bases and the J gene end by 5 bases; junction bases not matched to a gene: 6. The CDR3 DNA follows: TGCGCCAGCAGCCAAGAAAACAGGGGGGTCGACGAGCAGTACTTC. Residues: CASSQENRGVDEQYF.

The rearrangement links TRBV30 to TRBJ1-6; possibly TRBD1 for D (5 bases). V lost 1 base, J lost 10 bases, and 17 bases lay in between. Germline CDR1 and CDR2: GTSNPN and SVGIG (reference sequence). The CDR3 spans 15 residues. The CDR3 DNA follows: TGTGCCTGGAGTGCCCTAGCGTCAGGGCGGTCACCCCTCCACTTT. Translated: CAWSALASGRSPLHF. The full variable domain, in which reference TRBV30 and TRBJ1-6 provide the parts outside the CDR3, is SQTIHQWPATLVQPVGSPLSLECTVEGTSNPNLYWYRQAAGRGLQLLFYSVGIGQISSEVPQNLSASRPQDRQFILSSKKLLLSDSGFYLCAWSALASGRSPLHFGNGTRLTVT.

The chain links TRBV30 to TRBJ2-5; 13 bases align to TRBD2. The CDR3 covers 16 residues. With V trimmed by 0 bases and J by 5 bases, 6 bases remained unmatched. The germline gives CDR1 GTSNPN, CDR2 SVGIG (reference sequence). DNA for the CDR3: TGTGCCTGGAGTGTACTAGCGGGGGGGCTACATGAGACCCAGTACTTC. It specifies CAWSVLAGGLHETQYF.

The chain joins TRBV6-5 to TRBJ1-2; D unclear. The V end lost 5 bases, the J end lost 2 bases, and 9 bases lay between the germline ends. The CDR3 consists of 13 residues. From germline, CDR1 is MNHEY and CDR2 SVGAGI. This chain's CDR3 is CASSRHSNYGYTF. CDR3 nucleotides: TGTGCCAGCAGTCGACACTCCAACTATGGCTACACCTTC.

Note on this clone: The junction departs from the called germline gene at one end, perhaps through a read error. V usage is TRBV11-2 and J usage is TRBJ1-2; D perhaps matches TRBD1 (5 bases). Germline-derived CDR1 and CDR2 are SGHAT and FQNNGV. The CDR3 covers 13 residues. CDR3 nucleotide sequence: TGTGCCAGCACCTTAATGGACAAATATGGCTACACCTTC. Protein product: CASTLMDKYGYTF. Filled out from reference TRBV11-2 and TRBJ1-2, the complete variable domain reads EAGVAQSPRYKIIEKRQSVAFWCNPISGHATLYWYQQILGQGPKLLIQFQNNGVVDDSQLPKDRFSAERLKGVDSTLKIQPAKLEDSAVYLCASTLMDKYGYTFGSGTRLTVV.

A few counts support this clone. The chain links TRBV9 to TRBJ2-7; 9 bases fit TRBD1. The CDR3 covers 14 residues. The germline V gene encodes CDR1 SGDLS and CDR2 YYNGEE. J lost 1 base, V lost 4 bases, and 3 bases had no gene match. CDR3 protein: CASSTTGGSYEQYF. DNA for the CDR3: TGTGCCAGCAGCACGACAGGGGGATCCTACGAGCAGTACTTC.

The gene calls are TRBV7-9 and TRBJ2-7, with TRBD2 matching 9 bases. Germline V gives CDR1 SEHNR, CDR2 FQNEAQ (reference sequence). The CDR3 loop spans 19 amino acids. Trimming removed 1 base from V and 3 bases from J; junction bases left unmatched: 16. CDR3 sequence reads: CASSLGLGTSFRLGYEQYF. The DNA for the CDR3 is TGTGCCAGCAGCTTAGGGCTTGGGACTAGCTTCCGTTTGGGCTACGAGCAGTACTTC. Using reference TRBV7-9 and TRBJ2-7 for the parts outside the CDR3, the full variable domain is DTGVSQNPRHKITKRGQNVTFRCDPISEHNRLYWYRQTLGQGPEFLTYFQNEAQLEKSRLLSDRFSAERPKGSFSTLEIQRTEQGDSAMYLCASSLGLGTSFRLGYEQYFGPGTRLTVT.

This chain uses TRBV9 with TRBJ2-3, with D maybe TRBD2 (6 bases). V was shortened by 3 bases and J by 3 bases, with 14 bases between the two germline ends. The CDR3 sequence is 15 residues long. Germline V CDR1 and CDR2: SGDLS, YYNGEE. CDR3 in amino acids: CASSGDSGLTDTQYF. The DNA for the CDR3 is TGTGCCAGCAGCGGAGATAGCGGATTAACAGATACGCAGTATTTT.

The DNA of the CDR3 is TGTGCCAGCAGCGCCGGGGACAGGGGGCCCGAGCAGTACTTC. Translated, it gives CASSAGDRGPEQYF. The J gene is TRBJ2-7, the V gene TRBV9, with 12 bases matching TRBD1. CDR3 length equals 14 residues. Looked up from germline, CDR1 is SGDLS and CDR2 is YYNGEE. J was trimmed by 6 bases and V by 3 bases; bases with no gene match: 4.